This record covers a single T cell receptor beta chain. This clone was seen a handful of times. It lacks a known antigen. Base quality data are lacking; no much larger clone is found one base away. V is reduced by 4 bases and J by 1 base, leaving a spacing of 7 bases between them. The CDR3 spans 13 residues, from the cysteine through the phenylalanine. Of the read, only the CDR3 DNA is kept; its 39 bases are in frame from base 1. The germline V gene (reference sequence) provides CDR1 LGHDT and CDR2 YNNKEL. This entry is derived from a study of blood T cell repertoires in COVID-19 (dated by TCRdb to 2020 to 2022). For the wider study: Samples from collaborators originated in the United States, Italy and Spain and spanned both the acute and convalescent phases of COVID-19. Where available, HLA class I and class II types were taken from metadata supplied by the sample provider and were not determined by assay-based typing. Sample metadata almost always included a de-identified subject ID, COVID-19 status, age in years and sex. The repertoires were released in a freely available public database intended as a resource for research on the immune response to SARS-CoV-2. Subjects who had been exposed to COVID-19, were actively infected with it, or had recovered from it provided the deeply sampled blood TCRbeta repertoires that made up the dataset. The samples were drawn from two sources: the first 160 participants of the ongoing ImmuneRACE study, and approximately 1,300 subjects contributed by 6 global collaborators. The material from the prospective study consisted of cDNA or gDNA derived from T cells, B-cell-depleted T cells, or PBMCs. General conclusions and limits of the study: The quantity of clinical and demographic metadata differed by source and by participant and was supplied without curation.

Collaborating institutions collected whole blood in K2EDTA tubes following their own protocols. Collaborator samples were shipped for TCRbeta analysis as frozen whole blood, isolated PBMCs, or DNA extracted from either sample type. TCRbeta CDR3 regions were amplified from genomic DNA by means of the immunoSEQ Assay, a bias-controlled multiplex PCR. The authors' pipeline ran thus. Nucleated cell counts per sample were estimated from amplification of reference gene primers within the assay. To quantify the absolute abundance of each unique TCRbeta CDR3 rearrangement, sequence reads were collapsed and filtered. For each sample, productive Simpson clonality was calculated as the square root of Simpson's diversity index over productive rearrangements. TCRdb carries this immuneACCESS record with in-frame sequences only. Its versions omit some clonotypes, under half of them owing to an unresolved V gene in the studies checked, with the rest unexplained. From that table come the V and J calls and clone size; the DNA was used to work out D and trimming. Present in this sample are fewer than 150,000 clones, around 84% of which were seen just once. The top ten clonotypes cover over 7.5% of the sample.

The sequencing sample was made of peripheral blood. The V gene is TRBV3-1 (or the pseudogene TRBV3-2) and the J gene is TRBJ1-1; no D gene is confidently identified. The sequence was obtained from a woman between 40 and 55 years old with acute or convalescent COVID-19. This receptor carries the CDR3 CASSPSGNTEAFF. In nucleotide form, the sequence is TGTGCCAGCAGCCCGAGCGGGAACACTGAAGCTTTCTTT.